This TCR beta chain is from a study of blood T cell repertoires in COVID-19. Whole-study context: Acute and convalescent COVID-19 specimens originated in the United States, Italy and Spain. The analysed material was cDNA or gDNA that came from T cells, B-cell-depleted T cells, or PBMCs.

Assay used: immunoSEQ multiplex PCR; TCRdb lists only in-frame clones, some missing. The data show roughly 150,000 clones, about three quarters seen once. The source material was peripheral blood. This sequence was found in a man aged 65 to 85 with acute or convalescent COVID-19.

This CDR3 reads CATSRDWDIGNTIYF. CDR3 DNA: TGTGCCACCAGCAGAGATTGGGACATCGGAAACACCATATATTTT. This rearrangement joins TRBV15 to TRBJ1-3; a possible D gene is TRBD1 (6 bases). V was shortened by 0 bases and J by 4 bases, with 10 bases between the two germline ends. The CDR3 contains 15 residues. Germline V CDR1 and CDR2: LNHNV, YYDKDF (reference sequence).